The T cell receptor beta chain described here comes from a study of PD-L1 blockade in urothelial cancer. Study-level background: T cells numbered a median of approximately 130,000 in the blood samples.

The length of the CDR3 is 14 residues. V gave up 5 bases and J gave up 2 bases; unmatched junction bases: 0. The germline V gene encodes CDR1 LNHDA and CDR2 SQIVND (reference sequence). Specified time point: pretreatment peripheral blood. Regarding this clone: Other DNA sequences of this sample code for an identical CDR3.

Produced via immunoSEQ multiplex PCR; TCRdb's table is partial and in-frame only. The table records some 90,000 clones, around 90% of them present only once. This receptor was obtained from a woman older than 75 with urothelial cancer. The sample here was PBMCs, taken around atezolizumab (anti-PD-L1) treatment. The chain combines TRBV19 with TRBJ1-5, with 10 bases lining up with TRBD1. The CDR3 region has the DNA TGTGCCAGTAGTGGGACAGGGGGCAATCAGCCCCAGCATTTT. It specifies CASSGTGGNQPQHF.